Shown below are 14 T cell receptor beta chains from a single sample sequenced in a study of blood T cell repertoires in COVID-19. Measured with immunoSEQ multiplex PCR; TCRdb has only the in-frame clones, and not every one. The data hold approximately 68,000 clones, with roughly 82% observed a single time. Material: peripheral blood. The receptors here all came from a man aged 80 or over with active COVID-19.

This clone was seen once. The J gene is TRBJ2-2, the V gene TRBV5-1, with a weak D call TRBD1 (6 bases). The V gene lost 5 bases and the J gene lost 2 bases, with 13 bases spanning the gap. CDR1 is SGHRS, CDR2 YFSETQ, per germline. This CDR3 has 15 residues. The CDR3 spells CASSMSGANTGELFF. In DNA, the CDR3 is TGCGCCAGCAGTATGTCAGGGGCAAACACCGGGGAGCTGTTTTTT.

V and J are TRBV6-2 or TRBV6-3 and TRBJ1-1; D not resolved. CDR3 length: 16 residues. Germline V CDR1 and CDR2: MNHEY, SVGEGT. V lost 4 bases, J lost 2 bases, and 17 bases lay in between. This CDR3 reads CASSSSHQRSNTEAFF. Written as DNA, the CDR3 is TGTGCCAGCAGTTCCTCTCACCAGAGGTCCAACACTGAAGCTTTCTTT.

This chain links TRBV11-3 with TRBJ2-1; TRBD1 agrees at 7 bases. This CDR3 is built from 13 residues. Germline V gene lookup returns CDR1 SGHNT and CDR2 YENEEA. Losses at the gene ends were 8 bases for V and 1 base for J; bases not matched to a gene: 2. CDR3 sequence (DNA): TGTGCCAGCGGGGGACAGTCCTACAATGAGCAGTTCTTC. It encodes CASGGQSYNEQFF.

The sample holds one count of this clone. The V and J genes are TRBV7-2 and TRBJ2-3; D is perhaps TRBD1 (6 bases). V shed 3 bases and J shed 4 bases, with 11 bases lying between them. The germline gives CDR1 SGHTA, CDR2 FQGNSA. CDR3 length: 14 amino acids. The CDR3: CASSFKQGADTQYF. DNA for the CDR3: TGTGCCAGCAGCTTTAAACAGGGCGCAGATACGCAGTATTTT. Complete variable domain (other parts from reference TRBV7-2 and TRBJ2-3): GAGVSQSPSNKVTEKGKDVELRCDPISGHTALYWYRQSLGQGLEFLIYFQGNSAPDKSGLPSDRFSAERTGGSVSTLTIQRTQQEDSAVYLCASSFKQGADTQYFGPGTRLTVL.

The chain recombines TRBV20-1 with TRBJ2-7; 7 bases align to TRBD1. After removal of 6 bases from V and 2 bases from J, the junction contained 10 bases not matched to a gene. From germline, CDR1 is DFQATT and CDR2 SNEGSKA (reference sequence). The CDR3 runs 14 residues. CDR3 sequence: CSASSDRQPYEQYF. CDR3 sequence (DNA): TGCAGTGCCAGTTCGGACAGGCAACCCTACGAGCAGTACTTC.

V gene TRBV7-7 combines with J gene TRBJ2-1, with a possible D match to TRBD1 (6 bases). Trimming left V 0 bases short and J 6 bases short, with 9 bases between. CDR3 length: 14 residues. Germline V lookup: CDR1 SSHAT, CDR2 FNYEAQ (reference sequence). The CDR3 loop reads CASSLARTVNEQFF. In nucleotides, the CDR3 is TGTGCCAGCAGCTTAGCGAGGACAGTCAATGAGCAGTTCTTC.

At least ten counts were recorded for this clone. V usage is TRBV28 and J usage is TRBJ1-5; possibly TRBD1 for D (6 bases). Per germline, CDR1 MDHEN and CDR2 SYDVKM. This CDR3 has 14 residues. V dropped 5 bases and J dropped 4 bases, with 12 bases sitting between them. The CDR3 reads CASSTGQTNQPQHF. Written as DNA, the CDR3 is TGTGCCAGCAGTACAGGACAGACTAATCAGCCCCAGCATTTT.

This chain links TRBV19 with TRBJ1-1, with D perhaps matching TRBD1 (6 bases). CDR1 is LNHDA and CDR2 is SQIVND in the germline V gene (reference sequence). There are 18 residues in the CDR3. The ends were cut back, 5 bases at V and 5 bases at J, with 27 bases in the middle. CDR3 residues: CASSLARDVGIRGTEAFF. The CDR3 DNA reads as TGTGCCAGTAGTCTTGCGCGTGATGTGGGCATAAGGGGGACTGAAGCTTTCTTT.

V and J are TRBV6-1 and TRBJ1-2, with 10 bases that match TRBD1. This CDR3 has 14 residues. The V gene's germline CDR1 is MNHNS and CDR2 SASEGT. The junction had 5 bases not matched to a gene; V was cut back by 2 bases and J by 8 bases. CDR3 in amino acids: CASSETRQGAGYTF. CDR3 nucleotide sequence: TGTGCCAGCAGTGAAACCAGACAGGGGGCAGGCTACACCTTC.

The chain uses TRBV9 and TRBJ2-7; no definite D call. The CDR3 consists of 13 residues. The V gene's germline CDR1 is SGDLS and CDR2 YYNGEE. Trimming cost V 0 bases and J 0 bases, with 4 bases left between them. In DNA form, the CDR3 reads TGTGCCAGCAGCGTAGGACTCTCCTACGAGCAGTACTTC. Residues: CASSVGLSYEQYF.

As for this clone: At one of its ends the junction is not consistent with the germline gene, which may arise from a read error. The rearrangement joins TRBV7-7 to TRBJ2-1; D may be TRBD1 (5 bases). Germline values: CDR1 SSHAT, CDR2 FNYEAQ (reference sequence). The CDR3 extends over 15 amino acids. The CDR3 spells CASSKSTAQGNEQFF. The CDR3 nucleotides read TGTGCTAGCAGCAAAAGTACCGCGCAGGGAAATGAGCAGTTCTTC.

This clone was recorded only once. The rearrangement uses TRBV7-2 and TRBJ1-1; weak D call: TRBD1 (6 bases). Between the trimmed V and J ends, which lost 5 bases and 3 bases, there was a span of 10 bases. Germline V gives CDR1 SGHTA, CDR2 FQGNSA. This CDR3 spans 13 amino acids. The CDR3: CASSRTAYTEAFF. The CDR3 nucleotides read TGTGCCAGCAGCCGGACAGCTTACACTGAAGCTTTCTTT.

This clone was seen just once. The CDR3 DNA reads as TGCGCCAGCAGCACTGGGACAGGACCGAGGAAGACCCAGTACTTC. It codes for CASSTGTGPRKTQYF. The chain combines TRBV4-1 with TRBJ2-5; TRBD1 agrees at 8 bases. V lost 5 bases to trimming and J lost 6 bases; unmatched junction nucleotides: 11. CDR1 and CDR2 (germline): MGHRA, YSYEKL. The length of the CDR3 is 15 residues.

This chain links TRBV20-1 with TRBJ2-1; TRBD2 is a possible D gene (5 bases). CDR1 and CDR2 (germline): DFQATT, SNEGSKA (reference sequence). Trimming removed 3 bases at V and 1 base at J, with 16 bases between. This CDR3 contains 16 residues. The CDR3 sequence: CSASGLSGDSYNEQFF. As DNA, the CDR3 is TGCAGTGCTAGTGGTCTTTCCGGGGATTCCTACAATGAGCAGTTCTTC.